This entry concerns a single T cell receptor beta chain. These data originate in a study of memory CD4+ T cells and cytomegalovirus serostatus. Some clones are missing from TCRdb's copy, which holds only in-frame ones; the method was immunoSEQ multiplex PCR. The profile shows 80,000 or so clones, 78% of them singletons. The sort gate was single viable CD3+CD4+CD8-CD45RO+ cells for memory CD4+ T cells. Serum IgG to CMV pp150, pp28, p38 and p52 defined serostatus. The V gene lost 5 bases and the J gene lost 0 bases, with 11 bases spanning the gap. Germline-derived CDR1 and CDR2 are MNHNS and SASEGT. The CDR3 length is 15 residues.

The rearrangement joins TRBV6-1 to TRBJ1-3; the D is unclear. This TCR was sampled from an adult in good health and CMV-seropositive. The specimen sequenced was memory CD4+ T cells from blood. DNA of the CDR3: TGTGCCAGCAGTAAGAGCGAAACCTCTGGAAACACCATATATTTT. It specifies CASSKSETSGNTIYF.